These T cell receptor beta chains were read from a single sample in a study of OX40 agonist ivuxolimab in advanced cancers. The assay was immunoSEQ multiplex PCR, and TCRdb's table has in-frame clones only and misses some. The repertoire holds 65,000 to 75,000 clones, with 85% as singletons. The sample in question was CD4+ or CD8+ T cells sorted from blood, obtained in a trial of the OX40 agonist ivuxolimab. The receptors come from an adult with an advanced solid tumor such as melanoma, head and neck, liver or kidney cancer. The CDR3 runs from the conserved cysteine through the conserved F or W. The order of the fields is D gene, clone size, V gene, J gene, CDR3 protein, CDR3 DNA. The D gene is left open where the match is weak. Rows may omit the clone size; those that give it use once, few, many or a size class.

d_gene: NA; abundance: NA; v_gene: TRBV4-3; j_gene: TRBJ2-7; CDR3aa: CASSQEGGYEQYF; CDR3nt: TGCGCCAGCAGCCAAGAGGGCGGTTACGAGCAGTACTTC
d_gene: NA; abundance: NA; v_gene: TRBV7-9; j_gene: TRBJ2-3; CDR3aa: CASSLSPSTDTQYF; CDR3nt: TGTGCCAGCAGCTTAAGCCCTAGCACAGATACGCAGTATTTT
d_gene: NA; abundance: NA; v_gene: TRBV27; j_gene: TRBJ2-7; CDR3aa: CASSFEQGYSYEQYF; CDR3nt: TGTGCCAGCAGTTTTGAACAGGGTTACTCCTACGAGCAGTACTTC
d_gene: NA; abundance: NA; v_gene: TRBV6-6; j_gene: TRBJ2-7; CDR3aa: CASSYSHKGWDEQYF; CDR3nt: TGTGCCAGCAGTTACAGCCATAAGGGGTGGGACGAGCAGTACTTC
d_gene: NA; abundance: NA; v_gene: TRBV18; j_gene: TRBJ1-3; CDR3aa: CASSPTPGNTIYF; CDR3nt: TGTGCCAGCTCACCAACCCCTGGAAACACCATATATTTT
d_gene: TRBD1; abundance: NA; v_gene: TRBV30; j_gene: TRBJ1-4; CDR3aa: CAWSAGGLGEKLFF; CDR3nt: TGTGCCTGGAGTGCAGGGGGCCTTGGGGAAAAACTGTTTTTT
d_gene: TRBD1; abundance: NA; v_gene: TRBV5-6; j_gene: TRBJ2-3; CDR3aa: CASSLGGTGRYTDTQYF; CDR3nt: TGTGCCAGCAGCTTGGGGGGGACAGGGAGATACACAGATACGCAGTATTTT
d_gene: NA; abundance: NA; v_gene: TRBV2; j_gene: TRBJ1-6; CDR3aa: CASGVQLLNSPLHF; CDR3nt: TGTGCCAGCGGGGTGCAGCTCCTAAATTCACCCCTCCACTTT
d_gene: NA; abundance: NA; v_gene: TRBV4-2; j_gene: TRBJ2-2; CDR3aa: CASSQVVSNTGELFF; CDR3nt: TGTGCCAGCAGCCAAGTGGTCTCGAACACCGGGGAGCTGTTTTTT
d_gene: NA; abundance: NA; v_gene: TRBV6-1; j_gene: TRBJ2-5; CDR3aa: CASTSLGGETQYF; CDR3nt: TGTGCCAGCACTTCCCTGGGGGGCGAGACCCAGTACTTC
d_gene: TRBD1; abundance: NA; v_gene: TRBV30; j_gene: TRBJ2-7; CDR3aa: CAWSPLGTGLYEQYF; CDR3nt: TGTGCCTGGAGTCCTCTCGGGACAGGTCTCTACGAGCAGTACTTC
d_gene: TRBD1; abundance: few; v_gene: TRBV30; j_gene: TRBJ1-1; CDR3aa: CAWRNSGGTEAFF; CDR3nt: TGTGCCTGGAGGAATTCAGGGGGCACTGAAGCTTTCTTT
d_gene: TRBD2; abundance: NA; v_gene: TRBV5-1; j_gene: TRBJ2-1; CDR3aa: CASAGGGGRSYNEQFF; CDR3nt: TGCGCCAGCGCCGGAGGTGGCGGGAGGTCCTACAATGAGCAGTTCTTC
d_gene: NA; abundance: few; v_gene: TRBV7-2; j_gene: TRBJ1-1; CDR3aa: CASSLTHMNTEAFF; CDR3nt: TGTGCCAGCAGCTTAACCCACATGAACACTGAAGCTTTCTTT
d_gene: NA; abundance: NA; v_gene: TRBV18; j_gene: TRBJ2-1; CDR3aa: CASSPIGGENEQFF; CDR3nt: TGTGCCAGCTCTCCAATAGGGGGGGAAAATGAGCAGTTCTTC
d_gene: TRBD2; abundance: NA; v_gene: TRBV7-2; j_gene: TRBJ2-7; CDR3aa: CASSLDSGTEQYF; CDR3nt: TGTGCCAGCAGCTTAGATAGCGGGACCGAGCAGTACTTC
d_gene: TRBD2; abundance: NA; v_gene: TRBV7-2; j_gene: TRBJ2-7; CDR3aa: CASSLVLAGGPREQYF; CDR3nt: TGTGCCAGCAGCTTAGTCCTAGCGGGAGGGCCCCGCGAGCAGTACTTC
d_gene: TRBD1; abundance: once; v_gene: TRBV15; j_gene: TRBJ1-3; CDR3aa: CATSGYRGSGNTIYF; CDR3nt: TGTGCCACCAGCGGATACAGGGGCTCTGGAAACACCATATATTTT
d_gene: NA; abundance: NA; v_gene: TRBV7-2; j_gene: TRBJ1-2; CDR3aa: CASSLVNGGGYTF; CDR3nt: TGTGCCAGCAGCTTAGTAAATGGGGGTGGCTACACCTTC
d_gene: NA; abundance: NA; v_gene: TRBV9; j_gene: TRBJ1-1; CDR3aa: CASSVDPTGNTEAFF; CDR3nt: TGTGCCAGCAGCGTAGACCCCACAGGGAACACTGAAGCTTTCTTT
d_gene: TRBD1; abundance: few; v_gene: TRBV11-3; j_gene: TRBJ2-7; CDR3aa: CASSFPGQGQTEAYF; CDR3nt: TGTGCCAGCAGCTTCCCGGGACAGGGTCAAACGGAGGCGTACTTC
d_gene: TRBD2; abundance: NA; v_gene: TRBV9; j_gene: TRBJ2-3; CDR3aa: CASSALGTRADTQYF; CDR3nt: TGTGCCAGCAGCGCACTGGGGACTAGAGCAGATACGCAGTATTTT
d_gene: NA; abundance: NA; v_gene: TRBV5-1; j_gene: TRBJ1-3; CDR3aa: CASSPDTMAGNTIYF; CDR3nt: TGCGCCAGCAGCCCAGATACAATGGCCGGAAACACCATATATTTT
d_gene: NA; abundance: NA; v_gene: TRBV5-1; j_gene: TRBJ2-2; CDR3aa: CASNSPNTGELFF; CDR3nt: TGCGCCAGCAACTCCCCCAACACCGGGGAGCTGTTTTTT
d_gene: NA; abundance: NA; v_gene: TRBV5-1; j_gene: TRBJ2-7; CDR3aa: CASSLGLNYEQYF; CDR3nt: TGCGCCAGCAGCTTGGGCTTAAACTACGAGCAGTACTTC
d_gene: NA; abundance: NA; v_gene: TRBV6-5; j_gene: TRBJ1-6; CDR3aa: CASSFRGARNSPLHF; CDR3nt: TGTGCCAGCAGTTTTAGGGGGGCGCGGAATTCACCCCTCCACTTT
d_gene: NA; abundance: NA; v_gene: TRBV11-3; j_gene: TRBJ2-7; CDR3aa: CASSSGIYEQYF; CDR3nt: TGTGCCAGCAGCTCAGGCATCTACGAGCAGTACTTC
d_gene: TRBD1; abundance: NA; v_gene: TRBV10-3; j_gene: TRBJ2-1; CDR3aa: CAISDSFGTGESSEQFF; CDR3nt: TGTGCCATCAGTGACTCCTTCGGGACAGGGGAGTCAAGTGAGCAGTTCTTC
d_gene: TRBD1; abundance: NA; v_gene: TRBV19; j_gene: TRBJ1-5; CDR3aa: CASSLITGTGYQPQHF; CDR3nt: TGTGCCAGTAGCCTAATTACTGGGACAGGGTATCAGCCCCAGCATTTT
d_gene: TRBD2; abundance: NA; v_gene: TRBV27; j_gene: TRBJ2-1; CDR3aa: CASSWIAGGRSEQFF; CDR3nt: TGTGCCAGCAGTTGGATAGCGGGAGGGCGGAGTGAGCAGTTCTTC
d_gene: NA; abundance: NA; v_gene: TRBV9; j_gene: TRBJ2-5; CDR3aa: CASSAGGAVETQYF; CDR3nt: TGTGCCAGCAGCGCCGGGGGAGCGGTAGAGACCCAGTACTTC
d_gene: NA; abundance: once; v_gene: TRBV28; j_gene: TRBJ2-7; CDR3aa: CASSSTGFYEQYF; CDR3nt: TGTGCCAGCAGCAGTACAGGGTTCTACGAGCAGTACTTC
d_gene: NA; abundance: once; v_gene: TRBV7-8; j_gene: TRBJ2-5; CDR3aa: CASSWRAQETQYF; CDR3nt: TGTGCCAGCAGCTGGCGGGCCCAAGAGACCCAGTACTTC
d_gene: NA; abundance: once; v_gene: TRBV28; j_gene: TRBJ1-5; CDR3aa: CASSLIGNQPQHF; CDR3nt: TGTGCCAGCAGTTTAATTGGCAATCAGCCCCAGCATTTT
d_gene: NA; abundance: NA; v_gene: TRBV11-3; j_gene: TRBJ2-5; CDR3aa: CASSLGATKETQYF; CDR3nt: TGTGCCAGCAGCTTAGGCGCAACCAAAGAGACCCAGTACTTC
d_gene: TRBD1; abundance: NA; v_gene: TRBV6-6; j_gene: TRBJ2-7; CDR3aa: CASSYGDRGREQYF; CDR3nt: TGTGCCAGCAGTTACGGGGACAGGGGGAGAGAGCAGTACTTC
d_gene: NA; abundance: once; v_gene: TRBV27; j_gene: TRBJ1-2; CDR3aa: CASSFRENYGYTF; CDR3nt: TGTGCCAGCAGTTTTAGGGAGAACTATGGCTACACCTTC
d_gene: NA; abundance: NA; v_gene: TRBV5-1; j_gene: TRBJ2-1; CDR3aa: CASSFSGNEQFF; CDR3nt: TGCGCCAGCAGCTTTTCTGGGAATGAGCAGTTCTTC
d_gene: NA; abundance: NA; v_gene: TRBV15; j_gene: TRBJ1-5; CDR3aa: CATSRVNSNQPQHF; CDR3nt: TGTGCCACCAGCAGAGTTAATAGCAATCAGCCCCAGCATTTT
d_gene: NA; abundance: NA; v_gene: TRBV6-6; j_gene: TRBJ2-7; CDR3aa: CASSYPPGEQYF; CDR3nt: TGTGCCAGCAGTTACCCGCCGGGGGAGCAGTACTTC
d_gene: TRBD1; abundance: NA; v_gene: TRBV6-1; j_gene: TRBJ1-1; CDR3aa: CASRGQVEAFF; CDR3nt: TGTGCCAGCAGGGGACAGGTAGAAGCTTTCTTT
d_gene: NA; abundance: NA; v_gene: TRBV11-3; j_gene: TRBJ2-6; CDR3aa: CASSPGRSGANVLTF; CDR3nt: TGTGCCAGCAGCCCAGGGCGCTCTGGGGCCAACGTCCTGACTTTC
d_gene: NA; abundance: NA; v_gene: TRBV10-3; j_gene: TRBJ2-1; CDR3aa: CAIRGGPLLSYNEQFF; CDR3nt: TGTGCCATCCGAGGTGGGCCCCTCCTCTCCTACAATGAGCAGTTCTTC
d_gene: NA; abundance: NA; v_gene: TRBV30; j_gene: TRBJ1-2; CDR3aa: CAWSRGDGGYTF; CDR3nt: TGTGCCTGGAGTAGGGGGGACGGTGGCTACACCTTC
d_gene: NA; abundance: NA; v_gene: TRBV7-3; j_gene: TRBJ1-1; CDR3aa: CASSFMRDTEAFF; CDR3nt: TGTGCCAGCAGCTTTATGAGGGACACTGAAGCTTTCTTT
d_gene: TRBD1; abundance: once; v_gene: TRBV28; j_gene: TRBJ1-2; CDR3aa: CASRQQGADDYTF; CDR3nt: TGTGCCAGCAGGCAACAGGGGGCGGATGACTACACCTTC
d_gene: NA; abundance: few; v_gene: TRBV6-5; j_gene: TRBJ1-6; CDR3aa: CASSYSRTGDSPLHF; CDR3nt: TGTGCCAGCAGTTACTCGAGGACCGGGGATTCACCCCTCCACTTT
d_gene: TRBD1; abundance: NA; v_gene: TRBV28; j_gene: TRBJ2-5; CDR3aa: CASSSTGGGQETQYF; CDR3nt: TGTGCCAGCAGTTCAACAGGGGGCGGACAAGAGACCCAGTACTTC
d_gene: TRBD1; abundance: few; v_gene: TRBV19; j_gene: TRBJ1-1; CDR3aa: CASRGQVITEAFF; CDR3nt: TGTGCCAGCAGGGGGCAGGTGATCACTGAAGCTTTCTTT
d_gene: NA; abundance: NA; v_gene: TRBV6-4; j_gene: TRBJ2-2; CDR3aa: CASSGHYTGELFF; CDR3nt: TGTGCCAGCAGCGGACACTACACCGGGGAGCTGTTTTTT
d_gene: TRBD1; abundance: NA; v_gene: TRBV11-1; j_gene: TRBJ1-1; CDR3aa: CASSLSGGYGEAFF; CDR3nt: TGTGCCAGCAGCTTATCAGGGGGGTACGGTGAAGCTTTCTTT
d_gene: NA; abundance: NA; v_gene: TRBV5-6; j_gene: TRBJ1-6; CDR3aa: CASSLVEGYYNSPLHF; CDR3nt: TGTGCCAGCAGCTTGGTCGAGGGTTACTATAATTCACCCCTCCACTTT
d_gene: TRBD1; abundance: NA; v_gene: TRBV4-2; j_gene: TRBJ1-2; CDR3aa: CASSSRTGGNEDGYTF; CDR3nt: TGTGCCAGCAGCTCACGGACAGGGGGCAACGAGGATGGCTACACCTTC
d_gene: NA; abundance: NA; v_gene: TRBV29-1; j_gene: TRBJ2-2; CDR3aa: CSAISGAGANTGELFF; CDR3nt: TGCAGCGCCATATCCGGGGCGGGCGCTAACACCGGGGAGCTGTTTTTT
d_gene: NA; abundance: NA; v_gene: TRBV4-3; j_gene: TRBJ2-5; CDR3aa: CASSQDWAGSLETQYF; CDR3nt: TGCGCCAGCAGCCAAGATTGGGCGGGGAGTCTAGAGACCCAGTACTTC
d_gene: NA; abundance: NA; v_gene: TRBV9; j_gene: TRBJ2-3; CDR3aa: CASSPRLFREDTQYF; CDR3nt: TGTGCCAGCAGCCCCAGGTTATTCCGAGAAGATACGCAGTATTTT
d_gene: TRBD1; abundance: NA; v_gene: TRBV14; j_gene: TRBJ1-1; CDR3aa: CASSQRIGRQGGIEAFF; CDR3nt: TGTGCCAGCAGCCAAAGAATCGGGAGGCAGGGGGGAATTGAAGCTTTCTTT
d_gene: TRBD1; abundance: few; v_gene: TRBV18; j_gene: TRBJ1-5; CDR3aa: CASSTLRTGGGQPQHF; CDR3nt: TGTGCCAGCTCAACTCTTCGGACAGGGGGCGGCCAGCCCCAGCATTTT
d_gene: NA; abundance: NA; v_gene: TRBV7-9; j_gene: TRBJ1-2; CDR3aa: CASSLGTDSSWDYGYTF; CDR3nt: TGTGCCAGCAGCTTAGGGACAGACAGTTCATGGGACTATGGCTACACCTTC
d_gene: TRBD2; abundance: NA; v_gene: TRBV9; j_gene: TRBJ2-7; CDR3aa: CARRTSGGYEQYF; CDR3nt: TGTGCCAGAAGGACTAGCGGGGGGTACGAGCAGTACTTC